This is a list of T cell receptor beta chains from one sample in a study of cytomegalovirus exposure and HLA in healthy donors. Repertoires were generated with immunoSEQ multiplex PCR, while TCRdb's copy carries only in-frame clones and drops some. The table has about 78,000 clones, about 88% seen once. What was sequenced was PBMCs. The receptors here all came from a woman in her forties or fifties in good health and CMV-seronegative. Each CDR3 is given with its conserved first and last residue. A D gene is named only where the DNA matches it firmly. Clone size is shown for a subset of rows, as once, few, many or a class of expanded clone.

J	V	D	size	DNA	CDR3
TRBJ2-1	TRBV7-9	NA	NA	TGTGCCAGCAGCATGGAAGGAGGGTTCGGATACAATGAGCAGTTCTTC	CASSMEGGFGYNEQFF
TRBJ2-2	TRBV29-1	TRBD2	few	TGCAGCGCAGGGACTAGCGGGGTAGGGACCGGGGAGCTGTTTTTT	CSAGTSGVGTGELFF
TRBJ1-4	TRBV19	TRBD1	once	TGTGCCAGTAGTATTGGACAGGGGTACGAAAAACTGTTTTTT	CASSIGQGYEKLFF
TRBJ1-1	TRBV7-8	NA	once	TGTGCCAGCAGACAAACAGGGAACACTGAAGCTTTCTTT	CASRQTGNTEAFF
TRBJ2-1	TRBV5-6	TRBD2	NA	TGTGCCAGCAGCTTTGGGGTAGCGGGACTCTCCTACAATGAGCAGTTCTTC	CASSFGVAGLSYNEQFF
TRBJ2-7	TRBV4-2	TRBD2	NA	TGTGCCAGCAGCCTTCCCGGGACTAGCAGCTACGAGCAGTACTTC	CASSLPGTSSYEQYF
TRBJ2-5	TRBV7-9	TRBD1	NA	TGTGCCAGCAGCCGAGGGACAGACCCGTACCAAGAGACCCAGTACTTC	CASSRGTDPYQETQYF
TRBJ1-2	TRBV19	TRBD1	NA	TGTGCCAGCACCTTCAGACTGACAGGGACGTACTTGAGCTATGGCTACACCTTC	CASTFRLTGTYLSYGYTF
TRBJ2-1	TRBV5-6	NA	few	TGTGCCAGCAGCCTGTACAATGAGCAGTTCTTC	CASSLYNEQFF
TRBJ1-5	TRBV10-2	NA	NA	TGCGCCAGCAGTGAGTCGGGCAGGGATTCATTCGGCAATCAGCCCCAGCATTTT	CASSESGRDSFGNQPQHF
TRBJ1-1	TRBV19	NA	NA	TGTGCCAGTGGGGCGGCAGGGAACACTGAAGCTTTCTTT	CASGAAGNTEAFF
TRBJ2-3	TRBV18	NA	few	TGTGCCAGCTCGGTCTCGCAGGGAACAGATACGCAGTATTTT	CASSVSQGTDTQYF
TRBJ1-2	TRBV6-5	TRBD1	NA	TGTGCCAGCAGTTACTGGAATAGAGTACAGGGGAATGGCTACACCTTC	CASSYWNRVQGNGYTF
TRBJ1-3	TRBV2	TRBD1	NA	TGTGCCAGCAGTCGGGACAGGGGGCCTGGAAACACCATATATTTT	CASSRDRGPGNTIYF
TRBJ2-7	TRBV4-1	TRBD2	few	TGCGCCAGCAGCCAAGCGAGACCCACTAGCGGGTTTACCTACGAGCAGTACTTC	CASSQARPTSGFTYEQYF
TRBJ1-6	TRBV7-2	NA	NA	TGTGCCAGCAGCTCCTTCAGGGTTAGGTCACCCCTCCACTTT	CASSSFRVRSPLHF
TRBJ1-2	TRBV19	TRBD1	NA	TGTGCCAGTAGCCTCGGGCCGGACAGGACGGGCTACACCTTC	CASSLGPDRTGYTF
TRBJ2-1	TRBV4-3	TRBD2	NA	TGCGCCAGCAGCGAATCCGGGACTAGCGGGGGGTCCGGAGAGTTCTTC	CASSESGTSGGSGEFF
TRBJ2-2	TRBV10-1	NA	NA	TGCGCCAGCAGTGAGTCGAAACAGAGCAACACCGGGGAGCTGTTTTTT	CASSESKQSNTGELFF